This is a list of T cell receptor beta chains from one sample in a study of OX40 agonist ivuxolimab in advanced cancers. Clones were read by immunoSEQ multiplex PCR, and TCRdb kept only the in-frame ones, dropping some. The sample gives some 49,000 clones, more than 85% of which show up once; about 54% is in the top ten. Here the sequenced sample was CD4+ or CD8+ T cells sorted from blood, taken in a trial of the OX40 agonist ivuxolimab. These receptors all stem from an adult with an advanced solid tumor such as melanoma, head and neck, liver or kidney cancer. Both conserved end residues are part of each CDR3. The order of the fields is V gene, D gene, J gene, clone size, CDR3 DNA, CDR3 protein. D genes are given only for firm matches. The listing skips clone size in some rows; elsewhere it reads once, few, many or a size class.

>TRBV5-1|.|TRBJ1-2|.
TGCGCCAGCAGCTGGGCCTCTCGACAGATCTATGGCTACACCTTC
CASSWASRQIYGYTF
>TRBV19|.|TRBJ2-4|.
TGTGCCAGTGGTGGGGCGGGACAAAACATTCAGTACTTC
CASGGAGQNIQYF
>TRBV5-4|.|TRBJ2-2|.
TGTGCCAGCAGCCCGACGGGGTACACGAACACCGGGGAGCTGTTTTTT
CASSPTGYTNTGELFF
>TRBV6-5|.|TRBJ2-4|.
TGTGCCAGCAGTTACCCGCAGGAGGACGGCAAAAACATTCAGTACTTC
CASSYPQEDGKNIQYF
>TRBV19|.|TRBJ1-5|.
TGTGCCAGTAGGATGTCCGGGCTTAGCAATCAGCCCCAGCATTTT
CASRMSGLSNQPQHF
>TRBV5-6|.|TRBJ1-1|few
TGTGCCAGCAGCTTTTTAACTACTGAAGCTTTCTTT
CASSFLTTEAFF
>TRBV6-6|.|TRBJ1-2|.
TGTGCCAGCAGTTACATGGACAGTAACTATGGCTACACCTTC
CASSYMDSNYGYTF
>TRBV6-6|.|TRBJ2-3|.
TGTGCCAGCACGGCAGGGGCCCGCACAGATACGCAGTATTTT
CASTAGARTDTQYF
>TRBV9|.|TRBJ2-7|.
TGTGCCAGCAGCTCCCGACAGAGCTCCTACGAGCAGTACTTC
CASSSRQSSYEQYF
>TRBV5-1|TRBD2|TRBJ2-2|.
TGCGCCAGCAGACCGGCGGGAGTTAACACCGGGGAGCTGTTTTTT
CASRPAGVNTGELFF
>TRBV7-9|.|TRBJ1-1|.
TGTGCCAGCAGCTTAAGGGGCGGCACGAACACTGAAGCTTTCTTT
CASSLRGGTNTEAFF
>TRBV6-5|.|TRBJ2-7|.
TGTGCCAGCAGTCCAGGACTGTCCTACGAGCAGTACTTC
CASSPGLSYEQYF
>TRBV2|TRBD1|TRBJ1-6|.
TGTGCCAGCAGCAACAGGGGGCCCCCTAATTCACCCCTCCACTTT
CASSNRGPPNSPLHF
>TRBV5-1|.|TRBJ2-5|.
TGCGCCAGCAGCCCCCTTTTTCTGTTTCAAGAGACCCAGTACTTC
CASSPLFLFQETQYF
>TRBV10-2|.|TRBJ1-1|.
TGCGCCAGCAGTGAGCAGGGCGGTGAAGCTTTCTTT
CASSEQGGEAFF
>TRBV28|.|TRBJ2-3|.
TGTGCCAGCGTGATGGACACCGCGACAGATACGCAGTATTTT
CASVMDTATDTQYF
>TRBV2|TRBD1|TRBJ2-7|.
TGTGCCAGCCCGGGACAGGGGGGGACCTACGAGCAGTACTTC
CASPGQGGTYEQYF
>TRBV13|.|TRBJ2-7|.
TGTGCCAGCAGCACCATCAGGGGGAGGTACGGGCAGTACTTC
CASSTIRGRYGQYF
>TRBV4-3|.|TRBJ2-2|.
TGCGCCAGCAGCCAAGATCTTACGGGGGCCATAAACACCGGGGAGCTGTTTTTT
CASSQDLTGAINTGELFF
>TRBV7-9|.|TRBJ2-1|.
TGTGCCAGCAGCCCCCGGGACATCTCCTACAATGAGCAGTTCTTC
CASSPRDISYNEQFF
>TRBV30|.|TRBJ2-7|.
TGTGCCTGGAGTGTAGAGGGTCCCTACGAGCAGTACTTC
CAWSVEGPYEQYF
>TRBV6-1|.|TRBJ2-1|.
TGTGCCAGCAGTGAAACCCGGGGATATGAGCAGTTCTTC
CASSETRGYEQFF
>TRBV19|.|TRBJ1-1|.
TGTGCCAGTAGTATACGGGGGGACACTGAAGCTTTCTTT
CASSIRGDTEAFF
>TRBV14|.|TRBJ1-3|.
TGTGCCAGCAGCGCTACTGGAAACACCATATATTTT
CASSATGNTIYF
>TRBV7-9|TRBD2|TRBJ2-7|.
TGTGCCAGCGGTAGCGGGAGGGCCGTCTCCTACGAGCAGTACTTC
CASGSGRAVSYEQYF
>TRBV16|.|TRBJ2-7|.
TGTGCCAGCAGTCCAACGGGGGCTAGTGGCTCCGAGCAGTACTTC
CASSPTGASGSEQYF
>TRBV11-3|.|TRBJ2-2|.
TGTGCCAGCAGCTTAGGGACGGACGGAGCCGGTGAGCTGTTTTTT
CASSLGTDGAGELFF
>TRBV29-1|TRBD2|TRBJ2-5|.
TGCAGCGCGGGGGGGGAGAGGGAGACCCAGTACTTC
CSAGGERETQYF
>TRBV5-1|.|TRBJ2-6|once
TGCGCCAGCAGTAATCAGGGACCTGGGGCCAACGTCCTGACTTTC
CASSNQGPGANVLTF
>TRBV9|TRBD2|TRBJ2-6|.
TGTGCCAGCAGCGGTAGCGGGAGGGGTTCTGGGGCCAACGTCCTGACTTTC
CASSGSGRGSGANVLTF
>TRBV19|.|TRBJ1-5|few
TGTGCCAGTAGTACCCTCACTAGCAATCAGCCCCAGCATTTT
CASSTLTSNQPQHF
>TRBV5-1|.|TRBJ1-1|.
TGCGCCAGCAGCCCGAGACCTAACTTGAACACTGAAGCTTTCTTT
CASSPRPNLNTEAFF
>TRBV19|.|TRBJ1-1|.
TGTGCCAGTAGTTGGGGACCGGTGGGCACTGAAGCTTTCTTT
CASSWGPVGTEAFF
>TRBV6-1|TRBD1|TRBJ2-3|.
TGTGCCAGCAGTGTTTACCGGGACAGGGGGCAAGATACGCAGTATTTT
CASSVYRDRGQDTQYF
>TRBV21-1|.|TRBJ2-7|.
TGTGCCAGCCCTTATGCCGGGATCCCCTACGAGCAGTACTTC
CASPYAGIPYEQYF
>TRBV14|.|TRBJ2-5|.
TGTGCCAGCAGCCAAGATTGGGGGTCGCTCCAAGAGACCCAGTACTTC
CASSQDWGSLQETQYF
>TRBV15|TRBD1|TRBJ1-5|few
TGTGCCACCAGCAGGGACAGGATCAATCAGCCCCAGCATTTT
CATSRDRINQPQHF
>TRBV15|.|TRBJ2-1|.
TGTGCCACCAGCTTTACCTACAATGAGCAGTTCTTC
CATSFTYNEQFF
>TRBV29-1|.|TRBJ1-1|.
TGCAGCGTTGAAACTAGCAGCGGAGCTTTCTTT
CSVETSSGAFF
>TRBV4-1|.|TRBJ2-7|.
TGCGCCAGCAGCCAAGAGGGGGGCCCCTACGAGCAGTACTTC
CASSQEGGPYEQYF
>TRBV5-1|.|TRBJ2-7|.
TGCGCCAGCAGCCCGGGGGTCTACTACGAGCAGTACTTC
CASSPGVYYEQYF
>TRBV11-3|TRBD1|TRBJ1-2|.
TGTGCCAGCAGCTTCGGACAGGGGAACTATGGCTACACCTTC
CASSFGQGNYGYTF
>TRBV28|.|TRBJ2-7|.
TGTGCCAGCAGTTCCGGGGGCCTCTCCTACGAGCAGTACTTC
CASSSGGLSYEQYF
>TRBV11-3|TRBD1|TRBJ2-5|.
TGTGCCAGCAGCAACCCCGGACAGGGTATCTTGGAGACCCAGTACTTC
CASSNPGQGILETQYF
>TRBV2|.|TRBJ2-2|.
TGTGCCAGCAGTTCACAGAACACCGGGGAGCTGTTTTTT
CASSSQNTGELFF
>TRBV6-6|.|TRBJ1-5|.
TGTGCCAGCAGCAACGGGGGGGATCAGCCCCAGCATTTT
CASSNGGDQPQHF
>TRBV5-1|.|TRBJ1-1|.
TGCGCCAGCAGCTTCGGGTGGGAGAACACTGAAGCTTTCTTT
CASSFGWENTEAFF
>TRBV4-1|.|TRBJ1-4|.
TGCGCCAGCAGCCGATGGGGTGCAACTAATGAAAAACTGTTTTTT
CASSRWGATNEKLFF
>TRBV28|TRBD1|TRBJ1-5|.
TGTGCCAGCAGTTTAATCAGGGGGGGCCTCAATCAGCCCCAGCATTTT
CASSLIRGGLNQPQHF